This T cell receptor (beta chain) was sequenced during a study of cytomegalovirus exposure and HLA in healthy donors. The ends were cut back, 5 bases at V and 3 bases at J, with 19 bases in the middle. The CDR3 covers 16 residues. CDR1 SEHNR and CDR2 FQNEAQ come from the germline V gene (reference sequence). On this clone: The antigen remains undetermined.

Points from the study as a whole: Indistinguishable V segments, including TRBV6-2 and TRBV6-3, were excluded.

In the PCR, 60 Vbeta and 13 Jbeta primers were used. Assay: immunoSEQ multiplex PCR; the TCRdb copy retains only in-frame clones and omits some. Of 150,000 to 200,000 clones listed, approximately 90% were seen once; the top ten hold roughly 0.98%. This rearrangement joins TRBV7-9 to TRBJ1-1; the D gene is possibly TRBD1 (6 bases). The receptor comes from a boy aged 2 to 10 in good health and CMV-seronegative. The sequencing sample was made of PBMCs. The CDR3 region has the DNA TGTGCCAGCAGCCACGGACAGTTTACTCGGGACACTGAAGCTTTCTTT. It translates to CASSHGQFTRDTEAFF.